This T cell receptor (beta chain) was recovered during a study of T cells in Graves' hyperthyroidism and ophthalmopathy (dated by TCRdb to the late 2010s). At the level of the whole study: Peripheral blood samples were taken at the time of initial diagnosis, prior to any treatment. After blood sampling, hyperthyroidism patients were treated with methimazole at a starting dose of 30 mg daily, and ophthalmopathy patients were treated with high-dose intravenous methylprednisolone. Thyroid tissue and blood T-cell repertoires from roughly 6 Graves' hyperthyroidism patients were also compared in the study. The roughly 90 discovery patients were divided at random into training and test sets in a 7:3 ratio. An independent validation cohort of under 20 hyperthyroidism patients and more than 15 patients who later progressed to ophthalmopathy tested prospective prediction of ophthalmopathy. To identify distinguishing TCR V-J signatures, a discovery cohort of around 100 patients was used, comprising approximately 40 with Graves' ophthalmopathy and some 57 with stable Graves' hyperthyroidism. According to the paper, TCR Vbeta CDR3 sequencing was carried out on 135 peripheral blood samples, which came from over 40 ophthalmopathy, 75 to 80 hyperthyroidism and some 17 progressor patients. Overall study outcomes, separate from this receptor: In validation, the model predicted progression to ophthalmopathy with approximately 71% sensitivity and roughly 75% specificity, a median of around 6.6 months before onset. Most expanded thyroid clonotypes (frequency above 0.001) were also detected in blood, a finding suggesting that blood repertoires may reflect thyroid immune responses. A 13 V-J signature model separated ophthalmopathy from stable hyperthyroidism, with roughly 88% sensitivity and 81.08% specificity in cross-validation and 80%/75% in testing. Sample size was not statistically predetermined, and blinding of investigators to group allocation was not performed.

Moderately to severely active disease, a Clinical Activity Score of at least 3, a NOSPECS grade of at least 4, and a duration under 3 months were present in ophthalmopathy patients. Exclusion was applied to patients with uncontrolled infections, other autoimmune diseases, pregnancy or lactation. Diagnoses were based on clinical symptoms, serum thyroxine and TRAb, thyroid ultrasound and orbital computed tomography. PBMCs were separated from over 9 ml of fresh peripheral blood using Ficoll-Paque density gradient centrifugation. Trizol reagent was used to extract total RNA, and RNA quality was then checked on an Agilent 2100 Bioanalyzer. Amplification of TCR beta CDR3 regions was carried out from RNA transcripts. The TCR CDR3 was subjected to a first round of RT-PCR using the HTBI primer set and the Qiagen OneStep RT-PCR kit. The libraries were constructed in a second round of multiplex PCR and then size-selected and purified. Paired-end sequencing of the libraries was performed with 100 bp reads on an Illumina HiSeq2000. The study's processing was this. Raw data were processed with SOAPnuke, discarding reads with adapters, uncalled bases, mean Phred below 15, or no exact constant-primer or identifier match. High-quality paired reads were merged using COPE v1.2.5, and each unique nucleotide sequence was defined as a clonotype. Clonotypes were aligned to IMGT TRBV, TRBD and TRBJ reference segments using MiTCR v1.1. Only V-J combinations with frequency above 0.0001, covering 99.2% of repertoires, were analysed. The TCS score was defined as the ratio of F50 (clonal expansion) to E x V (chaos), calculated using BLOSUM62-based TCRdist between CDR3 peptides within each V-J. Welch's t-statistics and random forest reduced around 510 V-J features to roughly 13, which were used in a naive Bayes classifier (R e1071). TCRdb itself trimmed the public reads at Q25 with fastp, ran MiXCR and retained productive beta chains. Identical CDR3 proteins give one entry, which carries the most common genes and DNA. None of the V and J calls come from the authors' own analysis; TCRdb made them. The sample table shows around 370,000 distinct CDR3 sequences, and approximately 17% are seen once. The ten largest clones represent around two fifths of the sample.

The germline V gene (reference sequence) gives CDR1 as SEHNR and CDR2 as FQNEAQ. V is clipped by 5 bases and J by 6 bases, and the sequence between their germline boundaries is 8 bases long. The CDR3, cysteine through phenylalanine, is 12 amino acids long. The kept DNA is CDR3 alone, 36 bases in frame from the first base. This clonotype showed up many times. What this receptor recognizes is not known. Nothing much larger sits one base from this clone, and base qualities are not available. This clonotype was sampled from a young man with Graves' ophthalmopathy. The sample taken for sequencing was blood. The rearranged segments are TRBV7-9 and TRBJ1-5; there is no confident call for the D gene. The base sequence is TGTGCCAGCAGCCCCGAGGGTCAGCCCCAGCATTTT. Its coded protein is CASSPEGQPQHF.